This TCR beta chain was sequenced in a study of shared clonotypes between healthy human individuals. Naive CD8 cells comprised CD45RO-negative, CCR7-positively selected cells, excluding terminally differentiated effector memory CD45RA+ cells. Trimming removed 4 bases from V and 6 bases from J; junction bases left unmatched: 5. Germline CDR1 MDHEN, CDR2 SYDVKM. The CDR3 sequence is 13 residues long. TCRdb keeps only in-frame clones here, not all; method: immunoSEQ multiplex PCR. The table has about 820,000 clones, around 93% seen once. This chain connects TRBV28 to TRBJ2-7; 8 bases align to TRBD1. Material for sequencing was naive CD8+ T cells sorted from blood. The clonotype originates from a man aged 25 to 45 in good health. CDR3 in DNA: TGTGCCAGCAGTTCTGGACAGGGAGTCGAGCAGTACTTC. This translates into CASSSGQGVEQYF.